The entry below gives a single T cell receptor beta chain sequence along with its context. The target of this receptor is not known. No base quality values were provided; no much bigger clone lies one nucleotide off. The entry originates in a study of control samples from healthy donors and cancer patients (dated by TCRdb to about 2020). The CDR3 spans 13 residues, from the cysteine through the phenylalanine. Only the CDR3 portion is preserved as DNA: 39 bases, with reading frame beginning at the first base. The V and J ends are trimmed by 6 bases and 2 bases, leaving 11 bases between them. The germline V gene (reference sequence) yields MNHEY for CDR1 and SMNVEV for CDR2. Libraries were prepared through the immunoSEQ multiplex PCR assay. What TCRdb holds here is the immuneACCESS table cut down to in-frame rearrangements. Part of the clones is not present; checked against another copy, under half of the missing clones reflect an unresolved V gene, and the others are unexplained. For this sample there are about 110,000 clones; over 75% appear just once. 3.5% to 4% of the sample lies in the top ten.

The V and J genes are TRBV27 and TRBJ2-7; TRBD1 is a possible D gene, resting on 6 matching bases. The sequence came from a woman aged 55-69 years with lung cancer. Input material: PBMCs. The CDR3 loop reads CASRPGQPYEQYF. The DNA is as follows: TGTGCCAGCAGGCCGGGACAACCCTACGAGCAGTACTTC.